Shown below are 27 T cell receptor beta chains from a single sample sequenced in a study of T cell changes during pregnancy in multiple sclerosis. Sequenced by immunoSEQ multiplex PCR; TCRdb stores in-frame clones only, minus some. The top ten hold 0.75% to 0.95% of the sample, which has more than 55,000 clones, almost 95% seen once. Sequences were derived from peripheral blood, sampled in the first trimester of pregnancy. Receptor source: a female donor with multiple sclerosis, enrolled in a pregnancy study.

This clone has a single count. V is TRBV18 and J is TRBJ1-1; maybe TRBD1 (5 bases). Trimming left V 4 bases short and J 0 bases short, with 12 bases between. The CDR3 is made up of 15 amino acids. Germline V lookup: CDR1 KGHSH, CDR2 LQKENI. This chain's CDR3 is CASSLQAWMNTEAFF. DNA of the CDR3: TGTGCCAGCTCACTACAGGCCTGGATGAACACTGAAGCTTTCTTT.

The chain has TRBV7-3 and TRBJ2-2; TRBD2 matches 7 bases. Trimming took 5 bases from V and 1 from J; bases not matched to a gene: 7. This CDR3 is 16 amino acids long. Looked up from germline, CDR1 is SGHTA and CDR2 is FQGTGA. CDR3 residues: CASSLQAGRNTGELFF. CDR3 nucleotides: TGTGCCAGCAGCCTACAAGCGGGGAGGAACACCGGGGAGCTGTTTTTT. Drawing the rest from reference TRBV7-3 and TRBJ2-2, the complete variable domain is GAGVSQTPSNKVTEKGKYVELRCDPISGHTALYWYRQSLGQGPEFLIYFQGTGAADDSGLPNDRFFAVRPEGSVSTLKIQRTERGDSAVYLCASSLQAGRNTGELFFGEGSRLTVL.

CDR3 sequence reads: CASSEDQASYNSPLHF. As DNA, the CDR3 is TGTGCCAGCAGTGAAGATCAGGCCTCCTATAATTCACCCCTCCACTTT. This rearrangement joins TRBV6-1 to TRBJ1-6; D uncertain. The CDR3 has 16 residues. Trimming stripped 1 base from V and 0 bases from J, with 7 bases between. CDR1 MNHNS and CDR2 SASEGT come from the germline V gene.

This rearrangement joins TRBV7-8 to TRBJ2-3; no reliable D call. Germline CDR1 reads SGHVS; CDR2 reads FQNEAQ. The length of the CDR3 is 14 residues. Trimming shortened V by 1 base and J by 0 bases, and 5 bases separated the two germline ends. CDR3 in DNA: TGTGCCAGCAGCTTAGGGCATAGCACAGATACGCAGTATTTT. Encoded protein: CASSLGHSTDTQYF.

The chain couples TRBV11-2 to TRBJ2-2; 10 positions match TRBD2. V was clipped by 2 bases and J by 3 bases; unmatched bases: 3. This CDR3 is built from 16 residues. Germline V gives CDR1 SGHAT, CDR2 FQNNGV. The CDR3 loop is CASSLLAGAHTGELFF. The DNA for the CDR3 is TGTGCCAGCAGCTTACTAGCGGGGGCACACACCGGGGAGCTGTTTTTT.

The chain is built from TRBV10-1 and TRBJ1-1, with TRBD1 as a possible D gene (5 bases). The CDR3 extends over 13 amino acids. Germline V gene lookup returns CDR1 WNHNN and CDR2 SYGVQD (reference sequence). The V end was cut by 5 bases, the J end by 3 bases, with 10 bases between. CDR3 nucleotide sequence: TGCGCCAGCAGTCTCGGGACTTACACTGAAGCTTTCTTT. Translating gives CASSLGTYTEAFF.

The chain joins TRBV9 to TRBJ1-2; no clear D gene. There are 12 residues in the CDR3. In germline, CDR1 is SGDLS, CDR2 YYNGEE. Trimming removed 2 bases at V and 8 bases at J, with 10 bases between. The CDR3 region is CASSVETGGYTF. As DNA, the CDR3 is TGTGCCAGCAGCGTCGAAACCGGGGGCTACACCTTC.

CDR3: CASSLTLAQTMNTEAFF. The CDR3 DNA sequence: TGTGCCAGCAGCTTAACATTGGCACAGACTATGAACACTGAAGCTTTCTTT. The chain has TRBV7-3 and TRBJ1-1; no definite D call. CDR3 length: 17 residues. Per germline, CDR1 SGHTA and CDR2 FQGTGA. The germline V and J ends were trimmed by 0 bases and 0 bases, with 14 bases remaining between them.

The chain employs TRBV7-2 and TRBJ2-4, with 10 bases identical to TRBD2. Germline loops: CDR1 SGHTA, CDR2 FQGNSA. The junction had 11 bases not matched to a gene; V was cut back by 5 bases and J by 7 bases. This CDR3 region has 16 residues. The CDR3 region has the DNA TGTGCCAGCAGCATCAGCGGGGGGGCCACGATGAACATTCAGTACTTC. Translation: CASSISGGATMNIQYF.

CDR3 sequence reads: CAESTGTGSGYTF. The CDR3 bases are TGTGCCGAAAGCACAGGGACAGGGAGTGGCTACACCTTC. The chain joins TRBV7-9 to TRBJ1-2; 9 bases are shared with TRBD1. V gave up 11 bases and J gave up 7 bases; unmatched junction bases: 11. Germline CDR1 SEHNR, CDR2 FQNEAQ (reference sequence). This CDR3 is built from 13 residues.

By share of the sample, this clone is large. V is TRBV5-1 and J is TRBJ1-5; D is uncertain. V was trimmed by 2 bases and J by 2 bases, leaving 11 bases between them. CDR1 and CDR2 (germline): SGHRS, YFSETQ. The CDR3 has 15 residues. As DNA, the CDR3 is TGCGCCAGCAGCTTCGCGGGTGAGGGCAATCAGCCCCAGCATTTT. Its protein is CASSFAGEGNQPQHF.

This chain links TRBV18 with TRBJ2-3, with D perhaps TRBD2 (7 bases). Germline-derived CDR1 and CDR2 are KGHSH and LQKENI. V shed 6 bases and J shed 3 bases, with 16 bases lying between them. This CDR3 region has 15 residues. The CDR3 is CASSLFKGGTDTQYF. The CDR3 bases are TGTGCCAGCTCCCTGTTCAAGGGGGGGACAGATACGCAGTATTTT.

This clone came up once. V gene TRBV29-1 combines with J gene TRBJ2-7; 9 bases agree with TRBD1. Trimming took 6 bases from V and 7 from J; bases not matched to a gene: 7. This CDR3 spans 12 amino acids. Germline loops: CDR1 SQVTM, CDR2 ANQGSEA. The chain's CDR3 is CSVVGQGHEQYF. Written as DNA, the CDR3 is TGCAGCGTCGTGGGACAGGGTCATGAGCAGTACTTC.

This clone showed up just once. DNA for the CDR3: TGTGCCAGCAGCCCCCTCCTCGGACAGGGGTACGAGCAGTACTTC. This translates into CASSPLLGQGYEQYF. The V call is TRBV7-2, the J call TRBJ2-7, with TRBD1 matching over 9 bases. The CDR3 has 15 residues. Trimming at V came to 5 bases and at J to 4 bases, leaving 9 bases not matched to a gene. CDR1 is SGHTA and CDR2 is FQGNSA in the germline V gene. Complete variable domain (other parts from reference TRBV7-2 and TRBJ2-7): GAGVSQSPSNKVTEKGKDVELRCDPISGHTALYWYRQSLGQGLEFLIYFQGNSAPDKSGLPSDRFSAERTGGSVSTLTIQRTQQEDSAVYLCASSPLLGQGYEQYFGPGTRLTVT.

The CDR3 protein is CASSSTPPGQGGTIYF. The CDR3 nucleotides are TGTGCCAGCAGTTCCACCCCCCCCGGACAGGGGGGCACCATATATTTT. The chain uses TRBV28 and TRBJ1-3, with 10 bases aligning to TRBD1. Germline lookup yields CDR1 MDHEN and CDR2 SYDVKM. V lost 4 bases, J lost 9 bases, and 12 bases stayed unmatched. This CDR3 spans 16 amino acids.

The chain uses TRBV5-1 and TRBJ2-2; the match to TRBD2 covers 12 bases. This CDR3 is built from 15 residues. V trimming: 4 bases; J trimming: 6 bases; junction bases outside the gene matches: 4. Per the germline V gene, CDR1 is SGHRS and CDR2 is YFSETQ. The CDR3: CASSGSSGGAGELFF. The CDR3 DNA sequence: TGCGCCAGCAGCGGATCTAGCGGGGGGGCCGGGGAGCTGTTTTTT.

V usage is TRBV28 and J usage is TRBJ2-2; TRBD1 agrees at 11 bases. The junction had 12 bases not matched to a gene; V was cut back by 6 bases and J by 9 bases. Germline-derived CDR1 and CDR2 are MDHEN and SYDVKM. This CDR3 has 16 residues. CDR3 sequence: CASSPSPGQGVRELFF. CDR3 DNA: TGTGCCAGCAGCCCGAGTCCGGGACAGGGGGTTCGGGAGCTGTTTTTT.

This clone was observed once. V gene TRBV30 combines with J gene TRBJ2-1; D uncertain. CDR3 length equals 14 residues. Germline assignment: CDR1 GTSNPN and CDR2 SVGIG (reference sequence). The germline V and J ends were trimmed by 0 bases and 8 bases, with 14 bases remaining between them. The CDR3 region is CAWSVRSLGDEQFF. CDR3 bases: TGTGCCTGGAGTGTACGGTCTCTGGGCGATGAGCAGTTCTTC.

The CDR3 reads CASSQAGGVSLSTDTQYF. DNA for the CDR3: TGTGCCAGCAGCCAAGCGGGGGGCGTCTCCCTTAGCACAGATACGCAGTATTTT. This chain connects TRBV4-2 to TRBJ2-3, with D possibly TRBD2 on 7 matching bases. From germline, CDR1 is LGHNA and CDR2 YNFKEQ. Trimming took off 1 base at V and 0 bases at J, with 17 bases between the two ends. This CDR3 region has 18 residues.

The chain joins TRBV5-6 to TRBJ1-4; possible D gene TRBD1, 5 bases. Germline loops: CDR1 SGHDT, CDR2 YYEEEE. The CDR3 extends over 16 amino acids. Trimming removed 4 bases from V and 0 bases from J, with 13 bases in between. The CDR3 here is CASSPGGTATNEKLFF. The CDR3 region has the DNA TGTGCCAGCAGCCCGGGTGGGACTGCAACTAATGAAAAACTGTTTTTT.

This chain joins TRBV5-8 and TRBJ2-5; 7 nucleotides agree with TRBD2. CDR1 and CDR2 from the germline V gene are SGHTS and YDEGEE. Germline trimming cut 0 bases from V and 3 bases from J; bases unmatched to any gene: 11. This CDR3 spans 17 amino acids. DNA of the CDR3: TGTGCCAGCAGCTTGGGGCTCCAGAGCGGGGAGAAAGAGACCCAGTACTTC. This translates into CASSLGLQSGEKETQYF.

The chain carries TRBV6-5 and TRBJ1-5; possible D gene TRBD1, 5 bases. CDR1 is MNHEY and CDR2 is SVGAGI in the germline V gene. Between the trimmed V and J ends, which lost 5 bases and 0 bases, there was a span of 8 bases. The CDR3 loop spans 14 amino acids. This CDR3 reads CASSDRDSNQPQHF. The CDR3 coding sequence is TGTGCCAGCAGTGACAGAGATAGCAATCAGCCCCAGCATTTT.

This clone was counted a single time. This rearrangement joins TRBV7-9 to TRBJ1-1, with 7 bases lining up with TRBD1. Unmatched junction bases numbered 1, after V lost 6 bases and J lost 0 bases. Germline V lookup: CDR1 SEHNR, CDR2 FQNEAQ (reference sequence). This CDR3 comprises 13 residues. The CDR3 reads CASRQGMNTEAFF. For the CDR3, the DNA is TGTGCCAGCAGACAGGGGATGAACACTGAAGCTTTCTTT.

The J gene is TRBJ1-2, the V gene TRBV30; 7 positions match TRBD1. Germline V CDR1 and CDR2: GTSNPN, SVGIG (reference sequence). V shed 2 bases, J shed 5 bases, and the junction held 5 bases outside the gene matches. This CDR3 is 13 amino acids long. The CDR3 reads CAWSRDSDYGYTF. In DNA, the CDR3 is TGTGCCTGGAGTAGGGACAGTGATTATGGCTACACCTTC. The whole variable domain, filled in from reference TRBV30 and TRBJ1-2, reads SQTIHQWPATLVQPVGSPLSLECTVEGTSNPNLYWYRQAAGRGLQLLFYSVGIGQISSEVPQNLSASRPQDRQFILSSKKLLLSDSGFYLCAWSRDSDYGYTFGSGTRLTVV.

CDR3 protein: CASSWDRGSGANVLTF. The DNA for the CDR3 is TGTGCCAGCAGCTGGGACAGGGGATCTGGGGCCAACGTCCTGACTTTC. The chain couples TRBV11-3 to TRBJ2-6; 10 nucleotides line up with TRBD1. The V and J ends lost 4 bases and 1 base, in that order; junction bases with no gene match: 1. The CDR3 runs 16 residues. Germline CDR1 SGHNT, CDR2 YENEEA.

The chain joins TRBV9 to TRBJ1-2; TRBD1 agrees at 9 bases. This CDR3 region has 14 residues. CDR1 and CDR2 from the germline V gene are SGDLS and YYNGEE. The junction had 5 bases not matched to a gene; V was cut back by 5 bases and J by 3 bases. In DNA form, the CDR3 reads TGTGCCAGCAGTTTCCGGGACAGGGACTATGGCTACACCTTC. Its translation: CASSFRDRDYGYTF. Full variable domain (outside the CDR3, taken from reference TRBV9 and TRBJ1-2): DSGVTQTPKHLITATGQRVTLRCSPRSGDLSVYWYQQSLDQGLQFLIQYYNGEERAKGNILERFSAQQFPDLHSELNLSSLELGDSALYFCASSFRDRDYGYTFGSGTRLTVV.

The rearrangement joins TRBV6-6 to TRBJ2-7; TRBD1 might be the D (6 bases). Germline V gene data show CDR1 as MNHNY and CDR2 as SVGAGI (reference sequence). This CDR3 has 13 amino acids. Trimming cost V 2 bases and J 3 bases, with 8 bases left between them. CDR3 sequence (DNA): TGTGCCAGCAGTTACCGGGACAACTACGAGCAGTACTTC. Translation: CASSYRDNYEQYF.